These 29 T cell receptor beta chains originate from one sample sequenced in a study of OX40 agonist ivuxolimab in advanced cancers. TCRdb keeps only in-frame clones here, not all; method: immunoSEQ multiplex PCR. The table has tens of thousands of clones, approximately 85% seen once. The sequencing here drew on CD4+ or CD8+ T cells sorted from blood, taken in a trial of the OX40 agonist ivuxolimab. Receptors originate from an adult with an advanced solid tumor such as melanoma, head and neck, liver or kidney cancer.

This sequence joins TRBV6-5 and TRBJ2-7; 10 bases agree with TRBD2. CDR1 MNHEY and CDR2 SVGAGI come from the germline V gene. The CDR3 runs to 15 residues. V lost 5 bases to trimming and J lost 4 bases; unmatched junction nucleotides: 8. This chain's CDR3 is CASSKGSGGRYEQYF. The CDR3 DNA sequence: TGTGCCAGCAGTAAGGGTAGCGGGGGGCGGTACGAGCAGTACTTC.

DNA of the CDR3: TGTGCCAGCAGCCTGGGACAGCCCTTTACTGAAGCTTTCTTT. This encodes CASSLGQPFTEAFF. The gene calls are TRBV5-6 and TRBJ1-1, with 7 bases that match TRBD1. J gave up 5 bases and V 4 bases, and 8 bases lay outside the gene matches. Germline values: CDR1 SGHDT, CDR2 YYEEEE. This CDR3 has 14 residues.

This clone was found a few times. The V call is TRBV6-6, the J call TRBJ2-3; no clear D gene. The germline V and J ends were trimmed by 9 bases and 13 bases, with 8 bases remaining between them. The CDR3 extends over 8 amino acids. CDR1 and CDR2 from the germline V gene are MNHNY and SVGAGI (reference sequence). DNA of the CDR3: TGTGCCAGGAACTTGGAGTATTTT. Translation gives CARNLEYF.

The gene calls are TRBV7-2 and TRBJ2-7, with D possibly TRBD2 on 6 matching bases. Trimming stripped 5 bases from V and 2 bases from J, with 16 bases between. CDR1 and CDR2 from the germline V gene are SGHTA and FQGNSA. The CDR3 sequence is 15 residues long. This CDR3 is CASSPVSRGAYEQYF. CDR3 sequence (DNA): TGTGCCAGCAGCCCGGTGTCGCGGGGAGCCTACGAGCAGTACTTC.

The chain uses TRBV5-6 and TRBJ2-7; the match to TRBD2 covers 15 bases. Germline V gene sequence: CDR1 SGHDT, CDR2 YYEEEE. The junction had 4 bases not matched to a gene; V was cut back by 0 bases and J by 6 bases. This CDR3 comprises 16 residues. CDR3 nucleotide sequence: TGTGCCAGCAGCTTGGTTGCGGGACTAGCGGGAGGCGAGCAGTACTTC. Translating it yields CASSLVAGLAGGEQYF.

This CDR3 reads CASRSLRTGYSDTQYF. CDR3 coding DNA: TGTGCCAGCAGAAGTCTACGGACAGGGTATTCAGATACGCAGTATTTT. The chain has TRBV7-9 and TRBJ2-3; TRBD1 matches at 8 bases. V was clipped by 6 bases and J by 4 bases; unmatched bases: 12. The CDR3 is 16 residues long. Germline-derived CDR1 and CDR2 are SEHNR and FQNEAQ (reference sequence).

The V gene is TRBV14, the J gene TRBJ1-1; 8 nucleotides align to TRBD1. This CDR3 is 14 amino acids long. CDR1 is SGHDN and CDR2 is FVKESK in the germline V gene. V shed 2 bases, J shed 4 bases, and the junction held 3 bases outside the gene matches. CDR3 amino acids: CASSQNRGGTEAFF. In DNA, the CDR3 is TGTGCCAGCAGCCAAAACAGGGGGGGCACTGAAGCTTTCTTT. Based on the CDR3 plus reference TRBV14 and TRBJ1-1, the full variable domain is EAGVTQFPSHSVIEKGQTVTLRCDPISGHDNLYWYRRVMGKEIKFLLHFVKESKQDESGMPNNRFLAERTGGTYSTLKVQPAELEDSGVYFCASSQNRGGTEAFFGQGTRLTVV.

Remarks on this clone: Other DNA variants within this sample encode the same CDR3. The chain employs TRBV5-1 and TRBJ2-7, with 11 bases matching TRBD2. The CDR3 is 14 residues long. Unmatched junction bases numbered 4, after V lost 1 base and J lost 7 bases. Germline CDR1 is SGHRS and CDR2 is YFSETQ. The CDR3: CASSLTSGSGEQYF. CDR3 sequence (DNA): TGCGCCAGCAGCTTGACTAGCGGGAGTGGTGAGCAGTACTTC.

This chain links TRBV30 with TRBJ1-4; D is undetermined. CDR3 size: 11 residues. Trimming left V 4 bases short and J 4 bases short, with 4 bases between. Germline CDR1 is GTSNPN and CDR2 is SVGIG (reference sequence). The CDR3 nucleotides read TGTGCCTGGAACCTTAATGAAAAACTGTTTTTT. It yields the protein CAWNLNEKLFF.

The CDR3 sequence: CASSPGLAGAGLLYNEQFF. The DNA of the CDR3 is TGCGCCAGCAGCCCGGGACTAGCGGGAGCGGGTCTCCTTTACAATGAGCAGTTCTTC. The V and J genes are TRBV5-1 and TRBJ2-1, with 14 bases matching TRBD2. Trimming at V came to 4 bases and at J to 4 bases, leaving 13 bases not matched to a gene. The CDR3 has 19 residues. Germline V gene data show CDR1 as SGHRS and CDR2 as YFSETQ.

V usage is TRBV19 and J usage is TRBJ2-5; possible D gene TRBD2, 6 bases. In germline, CDR1 is LNHDA, CDR2 SQIVND (reference sequence). CDR3 length equals 12 residues. Trimming pared 8 bases from V and 0 bases from J, leaving 7 bases between. In DNA, the CDR3 is TGTGCCAGTCGGAGGGACCAAGAGACCCAGTACTTC. Its protein is CASRRDQETQYF.

The rearrangement links TRBV28 to TRBJ2-3; 13 bases are a match to TRBD2. Germline V gene sequence: CDR1 MDHEN, CDR2 SYDVKM. The CDR3 is 17 amino acids. V shed 5 bases and J 0 bases; nucleotides not matched to a gene: 5. CDR3 sequence: CASSPGLAGVSTDTQYF. Here the CDR3 DNA reads TGTGCCAGCAGTCCAGGACTAGCGGGAGTCAGCACAGATACGCAGTATTTT.

The chain combines TRBV11-2 with TRBJ2-1; maybe TRBD1 (6 bases). The germline V and J ends were trimmed by 6 bases and 9 bases, with 18 bases remaining between them. This CDR3 has 14 residues. CDR1 is SGHAT and CDR2 is FQNNGV in the germline V gene. The CDR3: CASSPDRLWIEQFF. CDR3 nucleotide sequence: TGTGCCAGCAGTCCCGACAGGTTGTGGATTGAGCAGTTCTTC.

This clone has just one count. The chain joins TRBV5-1 to TRBJ1-2, with D uncertain. The CDR3 is 15 amino acids. Trimming shortened V by 0 bases and J by 0 bases, and 9 bases separated the two germline ends. Germline values: CDR1 SGHRS, CDR2 YFSETQ. The CDR3 protein is CASSLGGETNYGYTF. The CDR3 DNA reads as TGCGCCAGCAGCTTGGGGGGAGAGACTAACTATGGCTACACCTTC.

V and J are TRBV7-2 and TRBJ2-1; D unresolved. Trimming took 1 base from V and 3 from J, leaving 10 bases between them. CDR1 and CDR2 from the germline V gene are SGHTA and FQGNSA. The CDR3 length is 15 residues. CDR3 coding DNA: TGTGCCAGCAGCTTAGGTGCACGTAGCTACAATGAGCAGTTCTTC. It yields the protein CASSLGARSYNEQFF.

This chain's CDR3 is CASSRGDTQYF. The CDR3 DNA follows: TGTGCCAGCAGTAGGGGAGATACGCAGTATTTT. V and J are TRBV13 and TRBJ2-3, with D possibly being TRBD1 (5 bases). CDR1 and CDR2 (germline): PRHDT, FYEKMQ (reference sequence). The V gene lost 6 bases and the J gene lost 5 bases, with 6 bases spanning the gap. CDR3 length: 11 residues.

This rearrangement joins TRBV30 to TRBJ2-7, with TRBD1 as a possible D gene (6 bases). Germline CDR1 GTSNPN, CDR2 SVGIG (reference sequence). This CDR3 region has 12 residues. Trimming removed 1 base at V and 4 bases at J, with 8 bases between. The CDR3 spells CAWSEQGYEQYF. As DNA, the CDR3 is TGTGCCTGGAGTGAACAGGGTTACGAGCAGTACTTC.

The genes are TRBV18 and TRBJ2-5, with TRBD2 matching over 14 bases. The V and J ends lost 5 bases and 1 base, in that order; junction bases with no gene match: 3. CDR3 size: 16 residues. CDR1 and CDR2 (germline): KGHSH, LQKENI. This CDR3 reads CASSSGTSGSQETQYF. The CDR3 bases are TGTGCCAGCTCATCCGGGACTAGCGGGAGCCAAGAGACCCAGTACTTC.

J is TRBJ1-3 and V is TRBV5-1; the D gene is possibly TRBD1 (5 bases). The germline V gene encodes CDR1 SGHRS and CDR2 YFSETQ. Trimming removed 3 bases at V and 3 bases at J, with 13 bases between. The CDR3 has 15 amino acids. This CDR3 is CASSWRGVDGNTIYF. The DNA for the CDR3 is TGCGCCAGCAGCTGGAGGGGAGTAGATGGAAACACCATATATTTT. The full variable domain, in which reference TRBV5-1 and TRBJ1-3 provide the parts outside the CDR3, is KAGVTQTPRYLIKTRGQQVTLSCSPISGHRSVSWYQQTPGQGLQFLFEYFSETQRNKGNFPGRFSGRQFSNSRSEMNVSTLELGDSALYLCASSWRGVDGNTIYFGEGSWLTVV.

This chain uses TRBV18 with TRBJ2-1, with D hard to call. Per germline, CDR1 KGHSH and CDR2 LQKENI. V was clipped by 2 bases and J by 6 bases, with 11 bases between them. This CDR3 has 14 residues. The CDR3 reads CASSPKVDVNEQFF. The CDR3 nucleotides are TGTGCCAGCTCACCAAAGGTGGATGTCAATGAGCAGTTCTTC.

A note on this clone: The sample has other DNA sequences that encode this CDR3 too. The chain combines TRBV18 with TRBJ2-7; 8 nucleotides line up with TRBD2. This CDR3 spans 16 amino acids. Per the germline V gene, CDR1 is KGHSH and CDR2 is LQKENI. V lost 3 bases and J lost 1; bases outside the gene matches: 8. The CDR3 region has the DNA TGTGCCAGCTCACCGCCGGGTAGCGGGAAGTCCTACGAGCAGTACTTC. As protein: CASSPPGSGKSYEQYF.

The chain carries TRBV29-1 and TRBJ2-1; 10 bases align to TRBD2. In germline, CDR1 is SQVTM, CDR2 ANQGSEA. This CDR3 is built from 17 residues. V trimming: 1 base; J trimming: 0 bases; junction bases outside the gene matches: 6. CDR3: CSVEGPPSGSSYNEQFF. The CDR3 DNA follows: TGCAGCGTTGAAGGTCCTCCTAGCGGGAGCTCCTACAATGAGCAGTTCTTC.

The rearrangement uses TRBV19 and TRBJ2-1; possibly TRBD2 for D (6 bases). Germline V gene sequence: CDR1 LNHDA, CDR2 SQIVND (reference sequence). CDR3 size: 14 residues. The V gene lost 1 base and the J gene lost 10 bases, with 14 bases spanning the gap. The CDR3 region has the DNA TGTGCCAGTAGTATAGGCGGGAAGATCTGGGAGCAGTTCTTC. Its translation: CASSIGGKIWEQFF.

This clone was observed once. The chain uses TRBV6-5 and TRBJ1-1; D remains unclear. V lost 3 bases and J lost 7, with 15 bases in between. The CDR3 extends over 14 amino acids. The germline V gene has CDR1 MNHEY and CDR2 SVGAGI. The CDR3 sequence: CASSYSPGEVEAFF. The CDR3 region has the DNA TGTGCCAGCAGTTATAGCCCCGGGGAGGTTGAAGCTTTCTTT.

V and J are TRBV18 and TRBJ2-2; D is perhaps TRBD2 (5 bases). CDR1 and CDR2 (germline): KGHSH, LQKENI. The V gene lost 3 bases and the J gene lost 4 bases, with 12 bases spanning the gap. The CDR3 covers 15 residues. The CDR3 region is CASSPTSSGTGELFF. DNA for the CDR3: TGTGCCAGCTCACCTACTAGTTCGGGCACCGGGGAGCTGTTTTTT. Based on the CDR3 plus reference TRBV18 and TRBJ2-2, the full variable domain is NAGVMQNPRHLVRRRGQEARLRCSPMKGHSHVYWYRQLPEEGLKFMVYLQKENIIDESGMPKERFSAEFPKEGPSILRIQQVVRGDSAAYFCASSPTSSGTGELFFGEGSRLTVL.

The chain carries TRBV7-9 and TRBJ1-2; D might be TRBD1 (6 bases). Trimming left V 5 bases short and J 8 bases short, with 15 bases between. Germline lookup yields CDR1 SEHNR and CDR2 FQNEAQ (reference sequence). The CDR3 contains 13 residues. CDR3: CASSLDGGGGYTF. Written as DNA, the CDR3 is TGTGCCAGCAGCCTCGACGGCGGGGGCGGCTACACCTTC.

The chain employs TRBV11-2 and TRBJ2-2, with TRBD1 identical over 7 bases. Germline V gives CDR1 SGHAT, CDR2 FQNNGV. This CDR3 has 15 amino acids. J was trimmed by 4 bases and V by 5 bases; bases with no gene match: 7. CDR3 residues: CASSPMGQTTGELFF. The CDR3 region has the DNA TGTGCCAGCAGCCCCATGGGACAGACCACCGGGGAGCTGTTTTTT.

As to this clone: The sample carries other DNA sequences with the same CDR3. V gene TRBV5-1 combines with J gene TRBJ1-5; the D is unclear. The CDR3 extends over 13 amino acids. The germline gives CDR1 SGHRS, CDR2 YFSETQ. V lost 0 bases, J lost 4 bases, and 5 bases lay in between. CDR3 sequence (DNA): TGCGCCAGCAGCTTGGACAGTAATCAGCCCCAGCATTTT. It yields the protein CASSLDSNQPQHF.

J is TRBJ2-1 and V is TRBV6-1; either TRBD1 or TRBD2 may supply D (5 bases each). V was cut by 3 bases and J by 5 bases, with 23 bases left in between. This CDR3 region has 18 residues. The germline V gene encodes CDR1 MNHNS and CDR2 SASEGT. The DNA for the CDR3 is TGTGCCAGCAGTGACGGGAAGGGGTTGCCGTCAATGAACAATGAGCAGTTCTTC. Translating gives CASSDGKGLPSMNNEQFF.